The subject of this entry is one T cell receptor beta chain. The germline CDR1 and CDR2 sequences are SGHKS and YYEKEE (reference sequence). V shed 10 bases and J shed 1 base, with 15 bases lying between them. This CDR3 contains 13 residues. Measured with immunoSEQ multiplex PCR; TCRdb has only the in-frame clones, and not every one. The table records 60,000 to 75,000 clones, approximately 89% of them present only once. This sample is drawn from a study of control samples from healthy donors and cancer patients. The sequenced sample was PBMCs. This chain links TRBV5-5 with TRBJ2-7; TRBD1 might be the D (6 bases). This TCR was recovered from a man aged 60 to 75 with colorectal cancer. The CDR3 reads CAASAGASYEQYF. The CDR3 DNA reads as TGTGCCGCGAGCGCAGGGGCGTCCTACGAGCAGTACTTC.